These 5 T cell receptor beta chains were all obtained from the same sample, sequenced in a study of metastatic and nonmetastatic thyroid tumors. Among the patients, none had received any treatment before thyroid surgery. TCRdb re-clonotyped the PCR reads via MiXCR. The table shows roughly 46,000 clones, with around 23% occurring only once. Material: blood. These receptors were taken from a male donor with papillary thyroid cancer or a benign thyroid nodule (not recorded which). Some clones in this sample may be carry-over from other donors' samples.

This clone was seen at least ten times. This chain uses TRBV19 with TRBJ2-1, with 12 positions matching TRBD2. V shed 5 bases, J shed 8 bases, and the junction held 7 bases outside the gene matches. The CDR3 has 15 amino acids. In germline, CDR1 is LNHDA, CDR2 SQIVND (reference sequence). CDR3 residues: CASSVSSGRADEQFF. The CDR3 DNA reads TGTGCCAGTAGTGTCTCTAGCGGGAGGGCCGATGAGCAGTTCTTC.

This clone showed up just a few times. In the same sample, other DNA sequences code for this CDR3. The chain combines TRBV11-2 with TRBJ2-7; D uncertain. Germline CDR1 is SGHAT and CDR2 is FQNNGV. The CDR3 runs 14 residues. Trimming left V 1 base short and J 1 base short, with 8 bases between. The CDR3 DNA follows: TGTGCCAGCAGCTTAGCTGCCGGTTCCTACGAGCAGTACTTC. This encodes CASSLAAGSYEQYF.

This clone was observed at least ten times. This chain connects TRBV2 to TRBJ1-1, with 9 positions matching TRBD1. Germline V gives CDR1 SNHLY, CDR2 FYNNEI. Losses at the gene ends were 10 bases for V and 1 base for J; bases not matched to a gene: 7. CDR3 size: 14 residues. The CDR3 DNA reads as TGTGCCACGGAGGAGGACAGGGGGAACACTGAAGCTTTCTTT. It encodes CATEEDRGNTEAFF. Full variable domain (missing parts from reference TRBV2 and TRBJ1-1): EPEVTQTPSHQVTQMGQEVILRCVPISNHLYFYWYRQILGQKVEFLVSFYNNEISEKSEIFDDQFSVERPDGSNFTLKIRSTKLEDSAMYFCATEEDRGNTEAFFGQGTRLTVV.

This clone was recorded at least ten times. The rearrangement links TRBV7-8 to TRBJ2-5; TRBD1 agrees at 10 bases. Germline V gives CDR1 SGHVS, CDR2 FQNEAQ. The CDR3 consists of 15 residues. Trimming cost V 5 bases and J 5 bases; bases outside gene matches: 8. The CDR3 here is CASSKSTGGVETQYF. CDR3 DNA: TGTGCCAGCAGCAAGTCGACAGGGGGCGTTGAGACCCAGTACTTC.

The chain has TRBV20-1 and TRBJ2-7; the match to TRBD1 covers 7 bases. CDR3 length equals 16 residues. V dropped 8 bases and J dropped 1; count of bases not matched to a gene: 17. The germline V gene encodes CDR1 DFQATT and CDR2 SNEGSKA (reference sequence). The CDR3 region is CSLDRRLGQSSYEQYF. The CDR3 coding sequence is TGCAGTTTGGACAGACGTTTGGGACAGTCGTCCTACGAGCAGTACTTC.